This T cell receptor (beta chain) is drawn from a study of blood T cell repertoires in COVID-19. Study-wide context: Samples taken during acute and convalescent COVID-19 were collected in the United States, Italy and Spain. T cells, B-cell-depleted T cells, or PBMCs supplied cDNA or gDNA.

Authors' methods: Reference gene primers were amplified, and this amplification served to estimate nucleated cell counts. Sequenced by immunoSEQ multiplex PCR; TCRdb stores in-frame clones only, minus some. D and trimming come from the DNA, and the V and J calls and clone size come from that table. The sample contains roughly 59,000 clones, 81% of which appear only once. From germline, CDR1 is SGHAT and CDR2 FQNNGV. The J segment lost 8 bases and the V segment lost 4 bases, leaving 10 bases of the junction unmatched. This CDR3 is built from 16 residues. The V and J genes are TRBV11-2 and TRBJ2-1, with 11 bases that match TRBD2. This TCR was sampled from an elderly man with acute or convalescent COVID-19. Specimen: peripheral blood. The chain's CDR3 is CASSSSLAGGWDEQFF. Here the CDR3 DNA reads TGTGCCAGCAGCTCTAGTTTAGCGGGAGGGTGGGATGAGCAGTTCTTC.